This entry lists 21 T cell receptor beta chains sequenced from one sample in a study of T cells expressing NK-cell markers. TCRdb re-called the 5' RACE reads and gives one entry per CDR3 protein, without DNA. The listing records hundreds of thousands of distinct CDR3 sequences. The sequenced sample consisted of blood T cells: a sorted CD56 or NKG2C T cell subset, CD4+ or CD8+ T cells, or bulk PBMC T cells (not recorded which). Receptors were obtained from a woman between 18 and 70 years old in good health.

This sequence joins TRBV5-1 and TRBJ2-7; TCRdb reports TRBD2, a call that lacks DNA to check it against. The CDR3 covers 14 residues. CDR1 SGHRS and CDR2 YFSETQ come from the germline V gene. The CDR3 region is CASNPGTSGYEQYF. Complete variable domain (other parts from reference TRBV5-1 and TRBJ2-7): KAGVTQTPRYLIKTRGQQVTLSCSPISGHRSVSWYQQTPGQGLQFLFEYFSETQRNKGNFPGRFSGRQFSNSRSEMNVSTLELGDSALYLCASNPGTSGYEQYFGPGTRLTVT.

The rearrangement links TRBV9 to TRBJ2-2. Germline loops: CDR1 SGDLS, CDR2 YYNGEE. This CDR3 spans 15 amino acids. The CDR3 here is CASSVAYPHTGELFF. Supplemented by reference TRBV9 and TRBJ2-2, the full variable domain reads DSGVTQTPKHLITATGQRVTLRCSPRSGDLSVYWYQQSLDQGLQFLIQYYNGEERAKGNILERFSAQQFPDLHSELNLSSLELGDSALYFCASSVAYPHTGELFFGEGSRLTVL.

The chain links TRBV29-1 to TRBJ1-3; without DNA, the TCRdb call of TRBD1 cannot be checked. Germline V gene sequence: CDR1 SQVTM, CDR2 ANQGSEA. CDR3 size: 13 residues. The CDR3 is CSVETGAGNTIYF.

This chain uses TRBV29-1 with TRBJ2-7; with no DNA, the TCRdb D assignment of TRBD2 cannot be verified. Germline lookup yields CDR1 SQVTM and CDR2 ANQGSEA. The CDR3 loop spans 14 amino acids. CDR3 sequence: CSVQTSGAAYEQYF.

V usage is TRBV15 and J usage is TRBJ1-2; TCRdb reports TRBD1, a call that lacks DNA to check it against. The CDR3 totals 14 residues. Per germline, CDR1 LNHNV and CDR2 YYDKDF (reference sequence). Here the CDR3 reads CATSTLGQGDGYTF.

The CDR3 here is CASSLGEKLFF. The rearrangement links TRBV12-3 or TRBV12-4 to TRBJ1-4. This CDR3 has 11 amino acids.

V is TRBV10-3 and J is TRBJ2-5; the D call of TRBD1 rests on TCRdb alone, since no DNA is present to check it. CDR1 ENHRY and CDR2 SYGVKD come from the germline V gene. CDR3 length equals 16 residues. The CDR3 loop is CAISGGPGQGEETQYF.

The chain employs TRBV7-2 and TRBJ1-6. The CDR3 is 13 residues long. Looked up from germline, CDR1 is SGHTA and CDR2 is FQGNSA. The chain's CDR3 is CASSLDGLSPLHF.

This chain links TRBV5-4 with TRBJ2-5; the D call from TCRdb, TRBD1, cannot be confirmed without DNA. The CDR3 sequence is 15 residues long. Germline V CDR1 and CDR2: SGHNT, YYREEE (reference sequence). CDR3 sequence reads: CASSRFSTVQETQYF.

The chain combines TRBV28 with TRBJ2-1; the TCRdb call, TRBD2, lacks DNA for checking. CDR3 length: 15 amino acids. In germline, CDR1 is MDHEN, CDR2 SYDVKM. The CDR3 here is CASSRPGLAEDEQFF.

The chain carries TRBV12-3 or TRBV12-4 and TRBJ1-1; the D call from TCRdb, TRBD1, cannot be confirmed without DNA. This CDR3 spans 14 amino acids. CDR3: CASSFRAGRIEAFF.

The J gene is TRBJ1-1, the V gene TRBV29-1. Germline CDR1 SQVTM, CDR2 ANQGSEA. The CDR3 has 14 amino acids. CDR3 sequence reads: CSVEDPGMNTEAFF.

This chain connects TRBV29-1 to TRBJ2-1; TCRdb gives TRBD2 as the D gene, but with no DNA this cannot be confirmed. In germline, CDR1 is SQVTM, CDR2 ANQGSEA. The CDR3 is 18 residues long. The CDR3 here is CSVTGTSGRRDSYNEQFF.

The chain recombines TRBV28 with TRBJ2-3; TCRdb proposes TRBD2, but this gene call is untestable without DNA. The CDR3 contains 16 residues. Germline V CDR1 and CDR2: MDHEN, SYDVKM. The CDR3 loop reads CASSRLAGVGPDTQYF.

The chain has TRBV20-1 and TRBJ2-3; there is no DNA to check the TCRdb D call of TRBD2. This CDR3 is built from 15 residues. Germline loops: CDR1 DFQATT, CDR2 SNEGSKA (reference sequence). The CDR3 region is CSASPSGTRTDTQYF.

The genes are TRBV21-1 and TRBJ2-3; TCRdb outputs TRBD2, but without DNA this stays unchecked. TRBV21-1 counts as a pseudogene. The length of the CDR3 is 16 residues. The CDR3 sequence is CASSPIGEDTPDTQYF.

V and J are TRBV15 and TRBJ2-6; TCRdb names TRBD2, which stays unverified in the absence of DNA. The CDR3 totals 18 residues. From germline, CDR1 is LNHNV and CDR2 YYDKDF (reference sequence). CDR3 sequence: CATSRVMAGLSGANVLTF.

The J gene is TRBJ1-6, the V gene TRBV7-9; there is no DNA to check the TCRdb D call of TRBD1. Germline CDR1 is SEHNR and CDR2 is FQNEAQ (reference sequence). The CDR3 is made up of 12 amino acids. CDR3: CASGTGNSPLHF.

This rearrangement joins TRBV12-3 or TRBV12-4 to TRBJ1-4; TCRdb calls TRBD1, which cannot be checked without DNA. The CDR3 is 14 residues long. The CDR3 reads CASTPGQPNEKLFF.

The chain has TRBV7-3 and TRBJ2-7; TCRdb gives TRBD1 as the D gene, but with no DNA this cannot be confirmed. The CDR3 is 12 amino acids. Germline loops: CDR1 SGHTA, CDR2 FQGTGA. This chain's CDR3 is CASSFTGGEQYF. The full variable domain, its missing parts supplied by reference TRBV7-3 and TRBJ2-7, is GAGVSQTPSNKVTEKGKYVELRCDPISGHTALYWYRQSLGQGPEFLIYFQGTGAADDSGLPNDRFFAVRPEGSVSTLKIQRTERGDSAVYLCASSFTGGEQYFGPGTRLTVT.

The chain recombines TRBV20-1 with TRBJ2-5; TCRdb selects TRBD1, and the lack of DNA leaves this call unchecked. The CDR3 has 15 amino acids. Germline-derived CDR1 and CDR2 are DFQATT and SNEGSKA (reference sequence). This CDR3 reads CSARVHRTQQETQYF.